This T cell receptor beta chain was captured in a study of blood T cell repertoires in COVID-19. Study as a whole: From the United States, Italy and Spain came samples of acute and convalescent COVID-19. T cells, B-cell-depleted T cells, or PBMCs supplied cDNA or gDNA.

The authors' processing: Nucleated cell counts were estimated from reference gene primer amplification. Repertoires were generated with immunoSEQ multiplex PCR, while TCRdb's copy carries only in-frame clones and drops some. D and trimming come from the DNA, and the V and J calls and clone size come from that table. The data contain 200,000 or so clones, around 86% of them singletons. J was trimmed by 7 bases and V by 3 bases; bases with no gene match: 7. Germline V gene sequence: CDR1 KGHDR, CDR2 SFDVKD. The CDR3 sequence is 15 residues long. The sequence was obtained from a man aged 55 to 70 who had recovered from COVID-19. The specimen sequenced was peripheral blood. The chain uses TRBV24-1 and TRBJ1-2; TRBD1 matches at 10 bases. In DNA form, the CDR3 reads TGTGCCACCAGTGATCAGAAGACAGGGGGCTTTGGCTACACCTTC. As protein: CATSDQKTGGFGYTF.